The source of this T cell receptor (beta chain) is a study of identifying expanded T cells in peripheral blood (dated by TCRdb to the late 2010s). General notes on the study: Technical replicates were generated by sequencing separate aliquots of the same genomic DNA pool, with four replicates compared pairwise. Summary of the overall study and its limitations: The authors expected that biological variance in healthy repertoires might rise further over much longer intervals, such as months to years. For all healthy donors, the variance in clone template counts between approximately 2-week samples rose significantly as total template count increased. Between technical replicates the binomial model flagged roughly 1.2 differentially abundant clones, whereas over around two weeks the binomial model flagged about 16.4 and over roughly 4 weeks 19 to 20. Both the number of clones called differentially abundant and the false-positive rate were significantly reduced by the beta-binomial model across all healthy-donor time intervals.

During the collection period, no infections or other immune events were recorded for the healthy donors. Time-dependent variance in a beta-binomial model of T-cell clone differential abundance was calibrated using healthy-donor blood repertoires as a training cohort. The training cohort included around 10 healthy donors, of whom 3 were female and 7 were male. The donors were between about 25 and 65 years old, with an average age of roughly 40 years. Obtained from a commercial supplier, whole blood was collected from each healthy donor at three time points set around 2 weeks apart. Genomic DNA was extracted from unsorted whole blood for immunosequencing. The germline V gene yields MNHEY for CDR1 and SVGAGI for CDR2. The CDR3 goes from the cysteine to the phenylalanine over 15 residues. Kept here is only the CDR3 DNA, which spans 45 bases and is read in frame from base 1. V drops 6 bases and J drops 8 bases, leaving 21 bases in between.

The immunoSEQ Assay, which relies on bias-controlled multiplex PCR amplification of genomic DNA, was used to profile TCRbeta CDR3 regions. The authors processed their data as follows. The absolute abundance of each unique TCRbeta CDR3 region was quantified after sequences were collapsed and filtered. Differential abundance was assessed using a binomial (Fisher-equivalent) model and a beta-binomial model in which time-dependent variance fitted from healthy donors was added. Any clone with fewer than 5 combined templates was excluded, and a clone was called differentially abundant if its Benjamini-Hochberg FDR was below 0.01. In the beta-binomial model, variance was expressed as a function of the total template count across the two samples, in the form v = (b*log(k)+a)^2. Here the immuneACCESS table is served through TCRdb, limited to in-frame sequences with V and J called. Missing clones are a known gap in these copies; in checked studies unresolved V genes cover under half, and the rest lacks a known reason. Clonal size and the V and J genes are those of that table, whereas D and trimming came from the DNA. This sample has 120,000 or so clones in its table, and about four fifths of those were observed once. Together, the top ten hold approximately 3% of the sample.

Concerning this clone: It lacks a known antigen. One base away there is no much larger clone; base qualities are not given.

The TCR was taken from a person between 18 and 75 years old in good health. The sequence joins TRBV6-5 to TRBJ2-3, and perhaps TRBD1 as D gene, on 5 matching bases. The source material was blood. The DNA sequence is given as TGTGCCAGCAGCCGGAAGTTCAGGGAAAGGGGTACGCAGTATTTT. This codes for CASSRKFRERGTQYF.